One and the same sample provided the 22 T cell receptor beta chains below, sequenced in a study of shared clonotypes between healthy human individuals. Terminally differentiated effector memory CD45RA+ cells were excluded from the naive CD8 cells, which were CD45RO-negative and positively selected for CCR7. Assay: immunoSEQ multiplex PCR; the TCRdb copy retains only in-frame clones and omits some. The table includes around 1.9 million clones, just under 95% detected once. Specimen: naive CD8+ T cells from PBMCs. The source is a man aged 18 to 29 in good health. Some clones in this sample may be carry-over from other donors' samples.

V and J are TRBV9 and TRBJ1-2; D gene uncertain. Between the trimmed V and J ends, which lost 0 bases and 1 base, there was a span of 10 bases. CDR3 length: 15 amino acids. CDR1 is SGDLS and CDR2 is YYNGEE in the germline V gene. CDR3 coding DNA: TGTGCCAGCAGCGTAGAGGGCAGCCTTAACTATGGCTACACCTTC. It translates to CASSVEGSLNYGYTF.

The rearrangement joins TRBV5-4 to TRBJ2-2; 10 nucleotides align to TRBD2. Germline-derived CDR1 and CDR2 are SGHNT and YYREEE (reference sequence). V trimming: 1 base; J trimming: 0 bases; junction bases outside the gene matches: 6. There are 18 residues in the CDR3. The CDR3 region is CASSLLAGANPNTGELFF. CDR3 nucleotides: TGTGCCAGCAGCTTGCTAGCGGGAGCTAACCCGAACACCGGGGAGCTGTTTTTT.

V is TRBV5-8 and J is TRBJ2-2; unclear D gene. Germline V gene sequence: CDR1 SGHTS, CDR2 YDEGEE. V was trimmed by 0 bases and J by 9 bases, leaving 6 bases between them. The CDR3 spans 12 residues. This CDR3 is CASSLGGRELFF. CDR3 bases: TGTGCCAGCAGCTTGGGAGGAAGGGAGCTGTTTTTT.

The V call is TRBV29-1, the J call TRBJ2-7, with TRBD2 matching over 8 bases. The germline gives CDR1 SQVTM, CDR2 ANQGSEA. V gave up 3 bases and J gave up 0 bases; unmatched junction bases: 7. CDR3 size: 15 residues. In DNA form, the CDR3 reads TGCAGCGTTGAGTTACGACTAGCGTTCTCCTACGAGCAGTACTTC. Encoded protein: CSVELRLAFSYEQYF.

The rearrangement links TRBV5-1 to TRBJ1-5; D may be TRBD1 (6 bases). The CDR3 is made up of 15 amino acids. Trimming removed 0 bases at V and 5 bases at J, with 12 bases between. Germline CDR1 is SGHRS and CDR2 is YFSETQ. CDR3 in DNA: TGCGCCAGCAGCTTGGGTACTAGGACAGATCAGCCCCAGCATTTT. Translated, it gives CASSLGTRTDQPQHF.

This rearrangement joins TRBV9 to TRBJ2-2, with D possibly being TRBD1 or TRBD2 (5 bases each). The germline V gene encodes CDR1 SGDLS and CDR2 YYNGEE. V dropped 3 bases and J dropped 10 bases, with 13 bases sitting between them. The CDR3 contains 13 residues. The CDR3 protein is CASSEGFGAELFF. For the CDR3, the DNA is TGTGCCAGCAGCGAGGGGTTCGGGGCGGAGCTGTTTTTT.

The J gene is TRBJ2-1, the V gene TRBV18; the D gene is possibly TRBD2 (5 bases). V lost 2 bases and J lost 3, with 14 bases in between. Per the germline V gene, CDR1 is KGHSH and CDR2 is LQKENI. The CDR3 consists of 16 residues. The CDR3 loop is CASSPGEGIGYNEQFF. The CDR3 nucleotides read TGTGCCAGCTCACCAGGCGAGGGAATAGGCTACAATGAGCAGTTCTTC.

This chain uses TRBV13 with TRBJ2-5, with 9 bases identical to TRBD2. The CDR3 runs to 17 residues. From germline, CDR1 is PRHDT and CDR2 FYEKMQ (reference sequence). The J segment lost 0 bases and the V segment lost 5 bases, leaving 10 bases of the junction unmatched. The CDR3 DNA reads TGTGCCAGCAGCAAATTATTAGCGGGAGAATACCAAGAGACCCAGTACTTC. It is translated as CASSKLLAGEYQETQYF.

The chain has TRBV9 and TRBJ2-1; TRBD2 matches 13 bases. With V trimmed by 7 bases and J by 8 bases, 9 bases remained unmatched. CDR1 and CDR2 from the germline V gene are SGDLS and YYNGEE. This CDR3 is 15 amino acids long. In DNA form, the CDR3 reads TGTGCCAGCCAAACCGGGACTAGCGGGAACTATGAGCAGTTCTTC. It codes for CASQTGTSGNYEQFF.

The chain is built from TRBV28 and TRBJ2-1; tentatively, D is TRBD1 (6 bases). Germline V gene sequence: CDR1 MDHEN, CDR2 SYDVKM. Trimming shortened V by 6 bases and J by 9 bases, and 15 bases separated the two germline ends. CDR3 size: 13 residues. In DNA, the CDR3 is TGTGCCAGCAGAATAACAGGGTTCGTTGAGCAGTTCTTC. Translating it yields CASRITGFVEQFF.

This chain uses TRBV28 with TRBJ2-5; D remains ambiguous. The CDR3 consists of 13 residues. The germline V gene has CDR1 MDHEN and CDR2 SYDVKM. Trimming removed 2 bases from V and 0 bases from J, with 4 bases in between. Written as DNA, the CDR3 is TGTGCCAGCAGTTTAAACAACCAAGAGACCCAGTACTTC. It yields the protein CASSLNNQETQYF.

J is TRBJ2-1 and V is TRBV7-3; D is possibly TRBD2 (6 bases). Germline values: CDR1 SGHTA, CDR2 FQGTGA. With 2 bases removed from V and 0 bases from J, the gap between germline ends came to 8 bases. The CDR3 sequence is 15 residues long. CDR3 loop: CASSLWEDSYNEQFF. CDR3 nucleotide sequence: TGTGCCAGCAGCTTATGGGAGGACTCCTACAATGAGCAGTTCTTC.

V is TRBV19 and J is TRBJ2-2; 12 nucleotides align to TRBD1. CDR1 is LNHDA, CDR2 SQIVND, per germline (reference sequence). V gave up 7 bases and J gave up 4 bases; unmatched junction bases: 16. CDR3 length equals 19 residues. CDR3 coding DNA: TGTGCCAGTACCCATCGTCCGGGACAGGGGGCATGGGGCACCGGGGAGCTGTTTTTT. Translated, it gives CASTHRPGQGAWGTGELFF.

This clone was picked up one time. The CDR3 nucleotides read TGTGCCAGCACCCAACGGGCAGGGGCTAACTATGGCTACACCTTC. Amino acid sequence: CASTQRAGANYGYTF. The chain links TRBV27 to TRBJ1-2, with D perhaps matching TRBD1 (6 bases). The CDR3 spans 15 residues. Trimming stripped 7 bases from V and 0 bases from J, with 15 bases between. Germline CDR1 reads MNHEY; CDR2 reads SMNVEV (reference sequence).

The chain is built from TRBV7-9 and TRBJ1-1; D gene uncertain. The CDR3 extends over 13 amino acids. The germline CDR1 and CDR2 sequences are SEHNR and FQNEAQ (reference sequence). The ends were cut back, 1 base at V and 6 bases at J, with 9 bases in the middle. CDR3 sequence reads: CASSLDGWAEAFF. CDR3 bases: TGTGCCAGCAGCTTAGATGGGTGGGCTGAAGCTTTCTTT.

This rearrangement joins TRBV9 to TRBJ2-7; 10 positions agree with TRBD1. Germline V lookup: CDR1 SGDLS, CDR2 YYNGEE. The V gene end was trimmed by 4 bases and the J gene end by 5 bases; junction bases not matched to a gene: 6. CDR3 length: 14 amino acids. This chain's CDR3 is CASSPRDRGDEQYF. The CDR3 nucleotides are TGTGCCAGCAGCCCCCGGGACAGGGGCGACGAGCAGTACTTC.

The chain joins TRBV10-3 to TRBJ2-1; D gene ambiguous. The CDR3 has 14 amino acids. The V gene lost 0 bases and the J gene lost 8 bases, with 11 bases spanning the gap. Germline V gives CDR1 ENHRY, CDR2 SYGVKD. For the CDR3, the DNA is TGTGCCATCAGTGAGTCGACCGTATACTATGAGCAGTTCTTC. Translated: CAISESTVYYEQFF.

The V call is TRBV6-5, the J call TRBJ1-5, with a possible D match to TRBD1 (5 bases). V lost 3 bases and J lost 5, with 11 bases in between. The CDR3 runs 14 residues. Per germline, CDR1 MNHEY and CDR2 SVGAGI. The CDR3 loop is CASSYGAEYQPQHF. CDR3 DNA: TGTGCCAGCAGTTATGGGGCCGAGTATCAGCCCCAGCATTTT.

The rearrangement uses TRBV18 and TRBJ2-1; D remains unclear. The CDR3 is 13 amino acids. Germline assignment: CDR1 KGHSH and CDR2 LQKENI. V was pared by 3 bases and J by 5 bases, with 8 bases between. The chain's CDR3 is CASSPLADNEQFF. The CDR3 DNA is TGTGCCAGCTCACCTTTGGCAGACAATGAGCAGTTCTTC.

The J gene is TRBJ2-1, the V gene TRBV7-9; 8 positions match TRBD2. Trimming removed 5 bases from V and 2 bases from J; junction bases left unmatched: 5. Germline-derived CDR1 and CDR2 are SEHNR and FQNEAQ (reference sequence). The CDR3 is made up of 15 amino acids. The DNA for the CDR3 is TGTGCCAGCAGCATGGCGGGAGGCCCCTACAATGAGCAGTTCTTC. This codes for CASSMAGGPYNEQFF.

V is TRBV4-1 and J is TRBJ2-7; 9 bases are shared with TRBD1. Germline V gene sequence: CDR1 MGHRA, CDR2 YSYEKL. V was pared by 1 base and J by 2 bases, with 6 bases of the junction left unmatched. The CDR3 is 16 residues long. The CDR3 sequence is CASSQATGQGTYEQYF. DNA of the CDR3: TGCGCCAGCAGCCAAGCCACGGGACAGGGAACCTACGAGCAGTACTTC.

The rearrangement joins TRBV27 to TRBJ2-2, with 8 bases matching TRBD2. This CDR3 has 16 residues. Germline CDR1 MNHEY, CDR2 SMNVEV (reference sequence). V shed 7 bases, J shed 1 base, and the junction held 8 bases outside the gene matches. The CDR3 is CASMSDGRGNTGELFF. The CDR3 DNA reads as TGTGCCAGCATGTCCGACGGGAGGGGGAACACCGGGGAGCTGTTTTTT.